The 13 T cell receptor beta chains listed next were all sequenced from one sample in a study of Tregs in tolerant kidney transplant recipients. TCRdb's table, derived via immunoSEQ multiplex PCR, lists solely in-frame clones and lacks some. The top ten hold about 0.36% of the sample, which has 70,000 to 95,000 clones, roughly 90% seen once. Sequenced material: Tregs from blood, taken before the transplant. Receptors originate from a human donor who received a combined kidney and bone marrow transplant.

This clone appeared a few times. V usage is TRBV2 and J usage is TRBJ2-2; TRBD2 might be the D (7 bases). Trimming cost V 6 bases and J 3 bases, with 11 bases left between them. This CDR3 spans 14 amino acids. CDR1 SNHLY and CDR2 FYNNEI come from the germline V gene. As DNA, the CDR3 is TGTGCCAGCAGGCGGGGGCCTGACACCGGGGAGCTGTTTTTT. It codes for CASRRGPDTGELFF.

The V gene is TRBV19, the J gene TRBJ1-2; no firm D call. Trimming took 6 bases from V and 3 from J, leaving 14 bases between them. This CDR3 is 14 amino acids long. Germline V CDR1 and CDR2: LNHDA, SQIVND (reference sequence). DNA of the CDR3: TGTGCCAGTAGCAACCGCGGGCATTACTATGGCTACACCTTC. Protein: CASSNRGHYYGYTF.

CDR3 loop: CAISGQTSGVRNEQFF. CDR3 DNA: TGTGCCATCAGTGGACAGACTAGCGGGGTACGCAATGAGCAGTTCTTC. The chain is built from TRBV10-3 and TRBJ2-1; 11 bases match TRBD2. Trimming took 4 bases from V and 6 from J; bases not matched to a gene: 8. This CDR3 spans 16 amino acids. Germline loops: CDR1 ENHRY, CDR2 SYGVKD.

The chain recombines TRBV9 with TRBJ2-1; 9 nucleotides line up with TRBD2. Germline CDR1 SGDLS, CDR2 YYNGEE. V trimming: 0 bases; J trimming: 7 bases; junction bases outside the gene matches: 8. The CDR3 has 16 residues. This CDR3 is CASSVEMAGGWNEQFF. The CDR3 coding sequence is TGTGCCAGCAGCGTAGAGATGGCGGGAGGGTGGAATGAGCAGTTCTTC.

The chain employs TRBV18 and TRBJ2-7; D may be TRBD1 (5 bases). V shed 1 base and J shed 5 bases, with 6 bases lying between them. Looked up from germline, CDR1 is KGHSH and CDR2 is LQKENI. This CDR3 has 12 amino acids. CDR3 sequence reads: CASSPRGDEQYF. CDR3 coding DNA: TGTGCCAGCTCACCACGGGGCGACGAGCAGTACTTC.

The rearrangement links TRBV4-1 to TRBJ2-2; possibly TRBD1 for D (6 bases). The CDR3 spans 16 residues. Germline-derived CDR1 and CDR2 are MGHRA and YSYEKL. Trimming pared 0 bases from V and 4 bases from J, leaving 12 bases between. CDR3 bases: TGCGCCAGCAGCCAAGACCCGGGACATATCACCGGGGAGCTGTTTTTT. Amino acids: CASSQDPGHITGELFF.

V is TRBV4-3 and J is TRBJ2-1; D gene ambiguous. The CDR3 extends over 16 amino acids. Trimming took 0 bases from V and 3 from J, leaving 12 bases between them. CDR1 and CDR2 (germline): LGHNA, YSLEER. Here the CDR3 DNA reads TGCGCCAGCAGCCAAGACTCGGCAGCTAACTACAATGAGCAGTTCTTC. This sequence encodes CASSQDSAANYNEQFF.

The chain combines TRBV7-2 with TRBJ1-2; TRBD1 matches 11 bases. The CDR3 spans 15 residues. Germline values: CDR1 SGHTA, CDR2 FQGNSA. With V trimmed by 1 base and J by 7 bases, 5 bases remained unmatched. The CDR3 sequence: CASSLGGTGGIGYTF. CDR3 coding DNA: TGTGCCAGCAGCTTAGGAGGGACAGGGGGAATTGGCTACACCTTC.

The CDR3 loop is CASSRDRSNTGELFF. The DNA for the CDR3 is TGTGCCAGCAGCAGAGACAGGTCGAACACCGGGGAGCTGTTTTTT. J is TRBJ2-2 and V is TRBV11-1; D might be TRBD1 (6 bases). CDR1 is SGHAT, CDR2 FQDESV, per germline (reference sequence). The CDR3 runs 15 residues. V shed 5 bases and J shed 0 bases, with 10 bases lying between them.

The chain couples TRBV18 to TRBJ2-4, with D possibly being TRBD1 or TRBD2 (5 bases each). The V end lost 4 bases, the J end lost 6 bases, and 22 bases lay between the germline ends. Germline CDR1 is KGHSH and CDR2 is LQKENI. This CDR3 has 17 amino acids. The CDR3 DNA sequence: TGTGCCAGCTCACTGACGGGGCCTACGGGTGTTGGAAACATTCAGTACTTC. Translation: CASSLTGPTGVGNIQYF.

The DNA of the CDR3 is TGTGCCAGCAGTTACGGGTCTGGGGAGGTCGCTGAAGCTTTCTTT. Encoded protein: CASSYGSGEVAEAFF. J is TRBJ1-1 and V is TRBV6-6; the D is unclear. V was clipped by 2 bases and J by 6 bases, with 16 bases between them. Germline-derived CDR1 and CDR2 are MNHNY and SVGAGI (reference sequence). CDR3 length: 15 amino acids.

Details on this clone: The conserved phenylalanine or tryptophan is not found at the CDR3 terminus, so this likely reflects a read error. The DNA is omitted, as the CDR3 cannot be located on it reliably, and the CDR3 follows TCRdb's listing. The CDR3 here is CASSATRGGLTLLSS. The rearrangement joins TRBV6-1 to TRBJ1-2. From its first to its last residue, the CDR3 has 15 amino acids. Germline V gene data show CDR1 as MNHNS and CDR2 as SASEGT.

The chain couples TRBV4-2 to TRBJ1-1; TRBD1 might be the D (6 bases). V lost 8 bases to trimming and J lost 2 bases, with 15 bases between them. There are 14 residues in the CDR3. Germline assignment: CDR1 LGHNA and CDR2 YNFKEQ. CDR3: CASGGMGGNTEAFF. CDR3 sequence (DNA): TGTGCCAGCGGGGGGATGGGGGGCAACACTGAAGCTTTCTTT.